A selection of T cell receptor beta chains follows, all from one sample in a study of T cell responses to AZD1222 COVID-19 vaccine. TCRdb's copy holds only in-frame clones and misses some; the assay was immunoSEQ multiplex PCR. The data contain tens of thousands of clones, almost 90% of them seen just once; the ten biggest clones take up roughly 8%. The material was peripheral blood, obtained on day 0 of AZD1222 vaccination. The receptor set was obtained from an adult in good health. CDR3s include the opening cysteine and the closing phenylalanine or tryptophan. A D gene is named only where the DNA matches it firmly. Size values are once, few and many counts, or a class for expanded clones, and some rows have none.

DNA: TGTGCCAGCAGTGAGGGACTAGCGGGAGACAATGAGCAGTTCTTC; CDR3: CASSEGLAGDNEQFF; V: TRBV6-4; J: TRBJ2-1; D: TRBD2; size: few
DNA: TGCGCCAGCAGCCTCCCAAGGGGCGGGAGGGCCAACTCCTACGAGCAGTACTTC; CDR3: CASSLPRGGRANSYEQYF; V: TRBV4-1; J: TRBJ2-7; D: TRBD2; size: .
DNA: TGTGCCAGCAGTTTACTGGTACAAGCAACTAATGAAAAACTGTTTTTT; CDR3: CASSLLVQATNEKLFF; V: TRBV28; J: TRBJ1-4; D: .; size: .
DNA: TGTGCCTGGAGTCGTAGCCGGAACACTGAAGCTTTCTTT; CDR3: CAWSRSRNTEAFF; V: TRBV30; J: TRBJ1-1; D: .; size: once
DNA: TGTGCCAGCTCACCGGGACTTGAAGAGACCCAGTACTTC; CDR3: CASSPGLEETQYF; V: TRBV18; J: TRBJ2-5; D: .; size: .
DNA: TGTGCCAGTAGTAAGGGGGCAAGGACTGAAGCTTTCTTT; CDR3: CASSKGARTEAFF; V: TRBV19; J: TRBJ1-1; D: TRBD1; size: .
DNA: TGTGCCAGTAGGACAGGGGGAACTGAAGCTTTCTTT; CDR3: CASRTGGTEAFF; V: TRBV19; J: TRBJ1-1; D: TRBD1; size: .
DNA: TGTGCCAGCAGTGAACCTAGCGGCGTGCTCAGCACAGATACGCAGTATTTT; CDR3: CASSEPSGVLSTDTQYF; V: TRBV6-1; J: TRBJ2-3; D: TRBD2; size: .
DNA: TGCAGCGTTGAACCCACAGGGGAGGGGGAAAAACTGTTTTTT; CDR3: CSVEPTGEGEKLFF; V: TRBV29-1; J: TRBJ1-4; D: TRBD1; size: .
DNA: TGTGCCAGCAGTTTGATCCGACCCTACGAGCAGTACTTC; CDR3: CASSLIRPYEQYF; V: TRBV28; J: TRBJ2-7; D: .; size: .
DNA: TGTGCCAGCAGCTTGGGGGTACAGATACAAGAGACCCAGTACTTC; CDR3: CASSLGVQIQETQYF; V: TRBV7-3; J: TRBJ2-5; D: .; size: .
DNA: TGTGCCAGCCCGGGACAGGCGGGTGGCTACACCTTC; CDR3: CASPGQAGGYTF; V: TRBV12-3/TRBV12-4; J: TRBJ1-2; D: TRBD1; size: .
DNA: TGTGCCTGGAACCAAAAACAGGGACTCCTGGGTGAGCAGTTCTTC; CDR3: CAWNQKQGLLGEQFF; V: TRBV30; J: TRBJ2-1; D: .; size: .
DNA: TGTGCCAGCTCACCTGCCGGGGTGGCGTCGGGGTATGGCTACACCTTC; CDR3: CASSPAGVASGYGYTF; V: TRBV18; J: TRBJ1-2; D: .; size: .
DNA: TGTGCCAGCAGTTTCGCAGACTACAATGAGCAGTTCTTC; CDR3: CASSFADYNEQFF; V: TRBV12-3/TRBV12-4; J: TRBJ2-1; D: .; size: .
DNA: TGTGCCACCAGTGAACGGTGGTCTCAGTACGAGCAGTACTTC; CDR3: CATSERWSQYEQYF; V: TRBV24-1; J: TRBJ2-7; D: .; size: .
DNA: TGTGCCAGCAGCTTAGAAGGGGGAATGAACACTGAAGCTTTCTTT; CDR3: CASSLEGGMNTEAFF; V: TRBV11-2; J: TRBJ1-1; D: .; size: .
DNA: TGTGCCAGCAGTCTAACCCTTGGAGGGGCCAACACTGAAGCTTTCTTT; CDR3: CASSLTLGGANTEAFF; V: TRBV28; J: TRBJ1-1; D: .; size: few
DNA: TGTGCCAGCAGCCAATCCCCCTTCGACAGGGCTTACGGGATCACTGAAGCTTTCTTT; CDR3: CASSQSPFDRAYGITEAFF; V: TRBV16; J: TRBJ1-1; D: TRBD1; size: .
DNA: TGTGCCAGCAGTTTATGGGAGCCCCAAGAAAATTCACCCCTCCACTTT; CDR3: CASSLWEPQENSPLHF; V: TRBV27; J: TRBJ1-6; D: .; size: .
DNA: TGTGCCAGTAGTAGTCGGACAGGGGGATATCAGCCCCAGCATTTT; CDR3: CASSSRTGGYQPQHF; V: TRBV19; J: TRBJ1-5; D: TRBD1; size: .
DNA: TGTGCCAGCAGTATTGTGGTTCAGCCCCAGCATTTT; CDR3: CASSIVVQPQHF; V: TRBV28; J: TRBJ1-5; D: .; size: few
DNA: TGTGCCAGCAGCTTAGAGGACAGGAGCACCGGGGAGCTGTTTTTT; CDR3: CASSLEDRSTGELFF; V: TRBV7-6; J: TRBJ2-2; D: TRBD1; size: once
DNA: TGTGCCAGCAGCCAAGCAGAGGGACTAGCGGGAGTCGGTGGGGAGCTGTTTTTT; CDR3: CASSQAEGLAGVGGELFF; V: TRBV4-2; J: TRBJ2-2; D: TRBD2; size: .
DNA: TGTGCCATCAGTGCCTCTAGCGGGGAAGGCAATGAGCAGTTCTTC; CDR3: CAISASSGEGNEQFF; V: TRBV10-3; J: TRBJ2-1; D: TRBD2; size: .
DNA: TGTGCCAGCAGCACCCGGGGTGCGGGAGAGCTTAATGAGCAGTTCTTC; CDR3: CASSTRGAGELNEQFF; V: TRBV7-2; J: TRBJ2-1; D: TRBD2; size: .
DNA: TGTGCCAGCAGCCAAGGGACCGGGACAGGGGGCAGGGAGCAGTACTTC; CDR3: CASSQGTGTGGREQYF; V: TRBV3-1/TRBV3-2; J: TRBJ2-7; D: TRBD1; size: once
DNA: TGTGCCAGCAGTTTATCCGTGAGGGCCTATAATTCACCCCTCCACTTT; CDR3: CASSLSVRAYNSPLHF; V: TRBV27; J: TRBJ1-6; D: .; size: few
DNA: TGTGCCAGCAGGAAGGGTCTAGCTGGAAACACCATATATTTT; CDR3: CASRKGLAGNTIYF; V: TRBV28; J: TRBJ1-3; D: .; size: .
DNA: TGTGCCAGCAGAGACAGGGGGCCGCATGGCTACACCTTC; CDR3: CASRDRGPHGYTF; V: TRBV6-5; J: TRBJ1-2; D: TRBD1; size: .
DNA: TGTGCCAGCTCACCGCGGACTAGCGGTTACAATGAGCAGTTCTTC; CDR3: CASSPRTSGYNEQFF; V: TRBV18; J: TRBJ2-1; D: TRBD2; size: .
DNA: TGTGCCAGCAGGTCCCACGGGACCGATAATGAAAAACTGTTTTTT; CDR3: CASRSHGTDNEKLFF; V: TRBV6-1; J: TRBJ1-4; D: .; size: .
DNA: TGTGCCAGCAGTGACGGTAGCGGGAGCAATGAGCAGTTCTTC; CDR3: CASSDGSGSNEQFF; V: TRBV6-4; J: TRBJ2-1; D: TRBD2; size: few
DNA: TGTGCCACCCACAGGGTTTGGTCCAATGAGCAGTTCTTC; CDR3: CATHRVWSNEQFF; V: TRBV24-1; J: TRBJ2-1; D: .; size: .
DNA: TGTGCCAGCAGTTACCGGGGATACATGAACACTGAAGCTTTCTTT; CDR3: CASSYRGYMNTEAFF; V: TRBV6-2/TRBV6-3; J: TRBJ1-1; D: .; size: .
DNA: TGTGCCAGCAGCCTTACAGGGGGATTTGAAGCTTTCTTT; CDR3: CASSLTGGFEAFF; V: TRBV27; J: TRBJ1-1; D: TRBD1; size: .
DNA: TGTGCCAGCAGCGTAGCCTACTCCCCCAAGAGCTCCTACAATGAGCAGTTCTTC; CDR3: CASSVAYSPKSSYNEQFF; V: TRBV9; J: TRBJ2-1; D: .; size: .
DNA: TGCAGCGTTTTCTCCGGGACAGGGAACACCGGGGAGCTGTTTTTT; CDR3: CSVFSGTGNTGELFF; V: TRBV29-1; J: TRBJ2-2; D: TRBD1; size: .
DNA: TGTGCCAGCAGTTACGGCCGCTCTGGAAACACCATATATTTT; CDR3: CASSYGRSGNTIYF; V: TRBV6-5; J: TRBJ1-3; D: .; size: .
DNA: TGTGCCAGCAGTTTAAGGGACTTGGCGACAGATACGCAGTATTTT; CDR3: CASSLRDLATDTQYF; V: TRBV27; J: TRBJ2-3; D: .; size: .
DNA: TGTGCCAGCGGACTAGCGGGAAGCGAGCAGTACTTC; CDR3: CASGLAGSEQYF; V: TRBV12-3/TRBV12-4; J: TRBJ2-7; D: TRBD2; size: .